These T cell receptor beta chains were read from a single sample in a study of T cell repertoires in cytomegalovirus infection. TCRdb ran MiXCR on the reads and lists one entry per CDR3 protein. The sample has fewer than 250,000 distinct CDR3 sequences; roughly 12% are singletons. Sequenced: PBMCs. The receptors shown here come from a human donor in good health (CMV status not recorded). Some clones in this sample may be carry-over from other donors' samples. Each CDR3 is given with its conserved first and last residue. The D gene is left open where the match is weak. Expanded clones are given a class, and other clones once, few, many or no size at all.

CDR3nt: TGCGCCAGCAGGCTTGGCAGGGCAAATTCACCCCTCCACTTT
CDR3aa: CASRLGRANSPLHF
abundance: many
v_gene: TRBV5-1
j_gene: TRBJ1-6
d_gene: .

CDR3nt: TGCGCCAGCAGCTTCCCGGAGAGGGCAGAGACCCAGTACTTC
CDR3aa: CASSFPERAETQYF
abundance: many
v_gene: TRBV5-1
j_gene: TRBJ2-5
d_gene: .

CDR3nt: TGTGCCAGCAGCTTAGTCCAGGGGGCGGTCCGAAACTATGGCTACACCTTC
CDR3aa: CASSLVQGAVRNYGYTF
abundance: many
v_gene: TRBV7-2
j_gene: TRBJ1-2
d_gene: TRBD1

CDR3nt: TGTGCCAGCAGCTTAGTTCCCGCCACGGAAGGCTCACCCCTCCACTTT
CDR3aa: CASSLVPATEGSPLHF
abundance: .
v_gene: TRBV7-2
j_gene: TRBJ1-6
d_gene: .

CDR3nt: TGTGCCAGCAGTTACTTGGTGGAAGAGACCCAGTACTTC
CDR3aa: CASSYLVEETQYF
abundance: .
v_gene: TRBV6-2/TRBV6-3
j_gene: TRBJ2-5
d_gene: .

CDR3nt: TGTGCCACCGATACCGGGACCGGATCCCAAGAGACCCAGTACTTC
CDR3aa: CATDTGTGSQETQYF
abundance: .
v_gene: TRBV7-8
j_gene: TRBJ2-5
d_gene: .

CDR3nt: TGCGCCAGCAGCTTGGGACAGCCGGCGGGCAATCAGCCCCAGCATTTT
CDR3aa: CASSLGQPAGNQPQHF
abundance: many
v_gene: TRBV5-1
j_gene: TRBJ1-5
d_gene: .

CDR3nt: TGTGCCAGCACTGAACTAGGGGACCGGGGCTATGGCTACACCTTC
CDR3aa: CASTELGDRGYGYTF
abundance: few
v_gene: TRBV6-1
j_gene: TRBJ1-2
d_gene: .

CDR3nt: TGTGCCAGCAGCTCCTCCTGGAGAGCCAGCTCCTACAATGAGCAGTTCTTC
CDR3aa: CASSSSWRASSYNEQFF
abundance: many
v_gene: TRBV7-9
j_gene: TRBJ2-1
d_gene: .

CDR3nt: TGTGCCAGCAGCTTGGCGACTAGCGGGGGGCCAAATACGCAGTATTTT
CDR3aa: CASSLATSGGPNTQYF
abundance: many
v_gene: TRBV5-5
j_gene: TRBJ2-3
d_gene: TRBD2

CDR3nt: TGTGCCAGCAGCCGGTCAGGGGGCGCAAGTTCTTTTGAAAAACTGTTTTTT
CDR3aa: CASSRSGGASSFEKLFF
abundance: .
v_gene: TRBV5-4
j_gene: TRBJ1-4
d_gene: TRBD1

CDR3nt: TGTGCCAGCAGTTTAACGGCTTTAAACTATGGCTACACCTTC
CDR3aa: CASSLTALNYGYTF
abundance: many
v_gene: TRBV28
j_gene: TRBJ1-2
d_gene: .

CDR3nt: TGTGCCAGCAGAACGGACAGGGGCACAGATACGCAGTATTTT
CDR3aa: CASRTDRGTDTQYF
abundance: many
v_gene: TRBV6-1
j_gene: TRBJ2-3
d_gene: TRBD1

CDR3nt: TGTGCCAGCAGCCCTACCCTACAGGGACCCAGCGAGCAGTACTTC
CDR3aa: CASSPTLQGPSEQYF
abundance: many
v_gene: TRBV7-9
j_gene: TRBJ2-7
d_gene: .

CDR3nt: TGTGCCAGCAGTGAAGGGAGGGGCTCCTACAATGAGCAGTTCTTC
CDR3aa: CASSEGRGSYNEQFF
abundance: many
v_gene: TRBV6-1
j_gene: TRBJ2-1
d_gene: .

CDR3nt: TGTGCCAGCAGTTTAGTGCGGGGGGCAACAAGGGTGAACACTGAAGCTTTCTTT
CDR3aa: CASSLVRGATRVNTEAFF
abundance: many
v_gene: TRBV12-3/TRBV12-4
j_gene: TRBJ1-1
d_gene: .